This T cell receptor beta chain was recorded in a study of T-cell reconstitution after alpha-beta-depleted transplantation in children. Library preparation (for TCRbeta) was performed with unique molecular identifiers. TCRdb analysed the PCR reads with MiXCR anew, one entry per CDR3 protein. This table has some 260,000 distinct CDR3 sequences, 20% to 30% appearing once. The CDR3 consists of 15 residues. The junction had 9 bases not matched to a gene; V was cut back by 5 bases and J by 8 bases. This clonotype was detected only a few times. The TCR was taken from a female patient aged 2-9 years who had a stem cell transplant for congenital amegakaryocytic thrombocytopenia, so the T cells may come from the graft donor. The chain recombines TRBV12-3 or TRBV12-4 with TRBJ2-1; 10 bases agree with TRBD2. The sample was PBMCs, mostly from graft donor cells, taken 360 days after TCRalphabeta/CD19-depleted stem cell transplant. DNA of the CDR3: TGTGCCAGCAGTGCGATAGCGGGGGGATATGATGAGCAGTTCTTC. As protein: CASSAIAGGYDEQFF.